This TCR beta chain was captured by sequencing in a study of molecular identifiers for immune sequencing clone quantification. Across the study: For replicates, RNA isolated from approximately 20,000 or 98,000 naive CD8 cells was divided into five portions, of which four were sequenced. Study-wide results and limits: Beyond 20 RNA copies, clones held over 97% of effector molecules, compared with under 1% in naive cells.

The authors sorted naive CD8 T cells as CD8+CD4-CCR7+CD45RA+. This CDR3 is 17 amino acids long. Per germline, CDR1 LNHNV and CDR2 YYDKDF (reference sequence). Trimming removed 4 bases at V and 0 bases at J, with 15 bases between. Making the bulk TCR libraries relied on previously described methods and listed TCR primers. TCRdb reprocessed the PCR reads via MiXCR and lists one record per CDR3 protein. The data contain about half a million distinct CDR3 sequences, around 23% of them singletons. This clonotype was seen a few times. As yet, its antigen is unknown. The receptor comes from a human donor in good health. Some libraries in this study had Jurkat cell RNA spiked in. The chain is built from TRBV15 and TRBJ2-2, with D perhaps TRBD2 (6 bases). Material: naive CD8+ T cells from blood, with Jurkat cell RNA spiked in. Sample subset: FACS-sorted CD8+CD4-CCR7+CD45RA+ naive T cells. CDR3 loop: CATSKDYTHTNTGELFF. As DNA, the CDR3 is TGTGCCACCAGCAAGGACTACACTCACACGAACACCGGGGAGCTGTTTTTT. The full variable domain, its missing parts supplied by reference TRBV15 and TRBJ2-2, is DAMVIQNPRYQVTQFGKPVTLSCSQTLNHNVMYWYQQKSSQAPKLLFHYYDKDFNNEADTPDNFQSRRPNTSFCFLDIRSPGLGDTAMYLCATSKDYTHTNTGELFFGEGSRLTVL.